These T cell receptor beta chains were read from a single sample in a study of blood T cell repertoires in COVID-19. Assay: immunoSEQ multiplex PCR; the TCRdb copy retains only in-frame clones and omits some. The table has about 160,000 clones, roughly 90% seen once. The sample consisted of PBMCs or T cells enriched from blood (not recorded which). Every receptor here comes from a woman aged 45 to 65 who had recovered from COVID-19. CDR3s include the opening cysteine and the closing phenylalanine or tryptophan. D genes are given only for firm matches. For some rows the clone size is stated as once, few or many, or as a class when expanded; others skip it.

TGTGCTAGTGGCGGGACAGGGAGTCTGTACACTGAAGCTTTCTTT	CASGGTGSLYTEAFF	once	TRBD1	TRBV12-5	TRBJ1-1
TGCGCCAGCAGCTCTTACCGTGGACAGGACTATGGCTACACCTTC	CASSSYRGQDYGYTF	-	TRBD1	TRBV5-1	TRBJ1-2
TGTGCCATCAGTGCCGGAGATACGCAGTATTTT	CAISAGDTQYF	-	-	TRBV10-3	TRBJ2-3
TGTGCCAGCAGCGACACAGGGAATTCACCCCTCCACTTT	CASSDTGNSPLHF	-	-	TRBV6-6	TRBJ1-6
TGTGCCAGCAGCCAGCCGGGACAGGGTGATGAAAAACTGTTTTTT	CASSQPGQGDEKLFF	-	TRBD1	TRBV3-1/TRBV3-2	TRBJ1-4
TGTGCCAGCAGCCCGCGGACTAGTCCCTCTGGGGCCAACGTCCTGACTTTC	CASSPRTSPSGANVLTF	-	TRBD2	TRBV7-9	TRBJ2-6
TGCAGCGTTGGGACGGGGACAGGGAATGGCTACACCTTC	CSVGTGTGNGYTF	-	TRBD1	TRBV29-1	TRBJ1-2
TGTGCCAGCAGTGAAGTGGCGGGTACCTCCTATGGCTACACCTTC	CASSEVAGTSYGYTF	-	-	TRBV2	TRBJ1-2
TGTGCCAGCAGCCTGGACCTGGGGGGTGAAAAACTGTTTTTT	CASSLDLGGEKLFF	-	-	TRBV5-4	TRBJ1-4
TGTGCCAGCTCACCACCGAGCGGGGGGCTCACAGATACGCAGTATTTT	CASSPPSGGLTDTQYF	-	TRBD2	TRBV18	TRBJ2-3
TGCAGTGGAGAGACGGGCACTGAAGCTTTCTTT	CSGETGTEAFF	few	-	TRBV20-1	TRBJ1-1
TGTGCCAGCAGCTCGTCAGGGGCCTCGATCGATGAGCAGTTCTTC	CASSSSGASIDEQFF	-	-	TRBV2	TRBJ2-1
TGTGCCAGCAGTTATCGGGCGACAGGGAGCGCTGAAGCTTTCTTT	CASSYRATGSAEAFF	-	TRBD1	TRBV6-6	TRBJ1-1
TGTGCCAGCAGTGAATCGGAGACAGGGCATTCACCCCTCCACTTT	CASSESETGHSPLHF	-	TRBD1	TRBV2	TRBJ1-6
TGTGCCAGCAGCTCCCTGGCTAGCGGGGGTATCAACGAGCAGTACTTC	CASSSLASGGINEQYF	-	TRBD2	TRBV7-8	TRBJ2-7
TGTGCCAGCAGTTTAGGGACTAGCACTGAGCAGTTCTTC	CASSLGTSTEQFF	-	TRBD2	TRBV27	TRBJ2-1
TGTGCCAGCACCCCAGGGGGACTAGTTGAGACCCAGTACTTC	CASTPGGLVETQYF	-	-	TRBV2	TRBJ2-5
TGTGCCAGCAGCGTTATTACAGGGTCCGATGAGCAGTTCTTC	CASSVITGSDEQFF	-	-	TRBV9	TRBJ2-1
TGTGCCACCAGCAGAGATGGCTCAAGGGGTTCACCCCTCCACTTT	CATSRDGSRGSPLHF	-	-	TRBV15	TRBJ1-6
TGCGCCAGCAGTCGGACGGGGGGCAATGAGCAGTTCTTC	CASSRTGGNEQFF	-	TRBD2	TRBV23-1	TRBJ2-1
TGTGCCAGCAGCTCGTCAGGGGTTCTAGGGAACACTGAAGCTTTCTTT	CASSSSGVLGNTEAFF	-	-	TRBV7-2	TRBJ1-1
TGTGCCAGTAGCCAGGGGGCCAGGAGCAATCAGCCCCAGCATTTT	CASSQGARSNQPQHF	-	TRBD1	TRBV19	TRBJ1-5
TGCGCCAGCAGCTTCTTAGGACAGGGGGTCGCGAACACCGGGGAGCTGTTTTTT	CASSFLGQGVANTGELFF	-	TRBD1	TRBV5-1	TRBJ2-2
TGCGCCAGCAGTGATCCCGGGACAGGCAAGGAAAAACTGTTTTTT	CASSDPGTGKEKLFF	-	TRBD1	TRBV10-2	TRBJ1-4
TGTGCCACCAGCAGAACCGGGACAGTCTTCACCGGGGAGCTGTTTTTT	CATSRTGTVFTGELFF	-	TRBD1	TRBV15	TRBJ2-2
TGTGCCAGCAGCGTCCCGGGGGTAAGCTATAACCTAAGCTACGAGCAGTACTTC	CASSVPGVSYNLSYEQYF	once	-	TRBV9	TRBJ2-7
TGTGCCAGCAGTGAAGAAGCGGGGACGGGCACAGATACGCAGTATTTT	CASSEEAGTGTDTQYF	once	TRBD2	TRBV6-4	TRBJ2-3
TGTGCCAGCAGCTTAGGGACAAACTATGGCTACACCTTC	CASSLGTNYGYTF	-	-	TRBV11-3	TRBJ1-2
TGCGCCAGCAGCATGGACAGGGGAACTGAAGCTTTCTTT	CASSMDRGTEAFF	-	TRBD1	TRBV4-3	TRBJ1-1
TGTGCCAGCAGCTTACAACTAGCGGCTGGCACAGATACGCAGTATTTT	CASSLQLAAGTDTQYF	-	TRBD2	TRBV7-9	TRBJ2-3
TGTGCCAGCAGCTTTCTATCTGGGGCCAACGTCCTGACTTTC	CASSFLSGANVLTF	-	-	TRBV7-9	TRBJ2-6
TGCGCCAGCAGCCAAGATCACGGGGGTGGCTATGGCTACACCTTC	CASSQDHGGGYGYTF	-	-	TRBV4-3	TRBJ1-2
TGTGCCAGCAGCCCCCGGACAGAAACCATGAACACTGAAGCTTTCTTT	CASSPRTETMNTEAFF	-	-	TRBV7-2	TRBJ1-1
TGTGCCAGCAGACTCGGGGGGGCCTTGGCCAATGAGCAGTTCTTC	CASRLGGALANEQFF	-	TRBD2	TRBV11-3	TRBJ2-1
TGTGCCAGCAGCAAAAGGACAGAAGAGAATGAAAAACTGTTTTTT	CASSKRTEENEKLFF	once	-	TRBV7-3	TRBJ1-4
TGTGCCTGGACAGGGGGTGTAGCTAACTATGGCTACACCTTC	CAWTGGVANYGYTF	-	TRBD1	TRBV30	TRBJ1-2
TGTGCCAGCGGACCCAGCGGGACCTACGAGCAGTACTTC	CASGPSGTYEQYF	-	TRBD2	TRBV6-5	TRBJ2-7
TGTGCCAGCAGCCCAGCCGGGGGCGAGCAGTACTTC	CASSPAGGEQYF	-	-	TRBV7-3	TRBJ2-7
TGTGCCAGCAGTGAAGTGGGGGCAAGCTATGGCTACACCTTC	CASSEVGASYGYTF	few	-	TRBV2	TRBJ1-2
TGTGCCAGCAGCTTAGAGCTAGCGCAGTACTTC	CASSLELAQYF	-	-	TRBV7-2	TRBJ2-7
TGTGCCAGCAGCCCCGGGGGGAGGTCATTAGGTGAAGCTTTCTTT	CASSPGGRSLGEAFF	-	-	TRBV5-4	TRBJ1-1
TGTGCCAGCAGTCTCCGGGACAGCCCCTACGAGCAGTACTTC	CASSLRDSPYEQYF	once	TRBD1	TRBV25-1	TRBJ2-7
TGTGCCAGCAGCTTAGCTAGCGGGGTAGCCAAAAACATTCAGTACTTC	CASSLASGVAKNIQYF	-	TRBD2	TRBV7-9	TRBJ2-4
TGTGCCAGCAGCACCCGACAGCAAGAGACCCAGTACTTC	CASSTRQQETQYF	-	-	TRBV5-6	TRBJ2-5
TGTGCCAGCAGCTCGGGGACTAGCGGGACGAGGGAGACCCAGTACTTC	CASSSGTSGTRETQYF	-	TRBD2	TRBV4-2	TRBJ2-5
TGTGCCAGTAAGGAGAACTATGGCTACACCTTC	CASKENYGYTF	-	-	TRBV19	TRBJ1-2
TGTGCCAGCAGGCTCGGGACAGCCACAGATACGCAGTATTTT	CASRLGTATDTQYF	-	TRBD1	TRBV6-5	TRBJ2-3
TGTGCCAGCAGCTTGGCGGGAGGGGCTGAAGCTTTCTTT	CASSLAGGAEAFF	few	-	TRBV5-6	TRBJ1-1
TGTGCCAGCAGCCACCAACGGGTAGAGCAGTACTTC	CASSHQRVEQYF	-	-	TRBV6-2/TRBV6-3	TRBJ2-7
TGTGCCAGCCAAAAGCGGGGCCTCTCCTACAATGAGCAGTTCTTC	CASQKRGLSYNEQFF	-	TRBD2	TRBV13	TRBJ2-1
TGTGCCAGCTCACCACCGGAAATACCGGGGTATAGCAATCAGCCCCAGCATTTT	CASSPPEIPGYSNQPQHF	medium-sized	-	TRBV18	TRBJ1-5
TGCGCCAGCAGTAGGGAAGGGGCTAACTATGGCTACACCTTC	CASSREGANYGYTF	-	-	TRBV5-1	TRBJ1-2
TGTGCCAGCAGCCCCCAACCGGGACTACCGCAAGAGACCCAGTACTTC	CASSPQPGLPQETQYF	-	TRBD2	TRBV9	TRBJ2-5
TGTGCCTGGAGCCAGTCGGGACAGGGCCTTGGTGGCTACACCTTC	CAWSQSGQGLGGYTF	-	TRBD1	TRBV30	TRBJ1-2
TGCGCCAGCAGTTCCCTACAGGGGGGCTATGGCTACACCTTC	CASSSLQGGYGYTF	-	TRBD1	TRBV5-1	TRBJ1-2
TGTGCCACCAGTGCCCGGGACAGGGAAAGCAATGAGCAGTTCTTC	CATSARDRESNEQFF	once	TRBD1	TRBV24-1	TRBJ2-1